Following are 13 T cell receptor beta chains from one sample sequenced in a study of blood T cells in healthy people across ages. The use of a sample-barcoded 5' primer and a J-beta primer mix characterized a second PCR of about 7 to 12 cycles. TCRdb recomputed calls from the 5' RACE reads with MiXCR, one row per CDR3 protein. Found here are approximately 820,000 distinct CDR3 sequences, roughly 44% of them singletons; the top ten hold roughly 19%. Sequences were obtained from blood. Source of these receptors: a man aged 55-75 years in good health.

This clonotype was found a few times. The CDR3 nucleotides are TGTGCCAGCAGCGTCAACCCAGCCAAAAACATTCAGTACTTC. Amino acid sequence: CASSVNPAKNIQYF. J is TRBJ2-4 and V is TRBV7-2; D gene uncertain. Trimming took off 5 bases at V and 0 bases at J, with 8 bases between the two ends. The V gene's germline CDR1 is SGHTA and CDR2 FQGNSA. The CDR3 spans 14 residues.

V is TRBV19 and J is TRBJ2-2; 9 bases are a match to TRBD1. The length of the CDR3 is 14 residues. The V segment lost 10 bases and the J segment 5 bases; nucleotides outside the gene matches: 8. The V gene's germline CDR1 is LNHDA and CDR2 SQIVND (reference sequence). DNA for the CDR3: TGTGCCATAGAGGGGGACAGGGTTACCGGGGAGCTGTTTTTT. Amino acid sequence: CAIEGDRVTGELFF.

The V call is TRBV6-1, the J call TRBJ2-2; TRBD1 matches at 9 bases. CDR1 and CDR2 from the germline V gene are MNHNS and SASEGT. Trimming at V came to 6 bases and at J to 3 bases, leaving 5 bases not matched to a gene. The CDR3 totals 15 residues. CDR3 bases: TGTGCCAGCAGGGCCCGGGACAGGGACACCGGGGAGCTGTTTTTT. Translation gives CASRARDRDTGELFF.

For this clonotype: A much larger clonotype is one base distant, so this may be a read error. The rearrangement joins TRBV12-3 or TRBV12-4 to TRBJ2-1, with 10 nucleotides matching TRBD2. The J call may be mistaken, given a closer DNA end match to TRBJ2-7. The CDR3 has 15 residues. In DNA, the CDR3 is TGTGCCAGCAGGCCTACTAGCGGGGCGTACAATGAGCAGTACTTC. It specifies CASRPTSGAYNEQYF.

The gene calls are TRBV5-1 and TRBJ2-5, with D unclear. Germline assignment: CDR1 SGHRS and CDR2 YFSETQ. V was shortened by 0 bases and J by 3 bases, with 6 bases between the two germline ends. The CDR3 totals 13 residues. In DNA, the CDR3 is TGCGCCAGCAGCTTGGAGGCAAAAGAGACCCAGTACTTC. This sequence encodes CASSLEAKETQYF.

For this clonotype: An end of the junction differs from the germline gene, which may be a read error. The CDR3, as DNA: TGCGCCAGCAGTTATGGTGGGACGGGGATCTCCTACGAGCAGTACTTC. Protein sequence: CASSYGGTGISYEQYF. The chain employs TRBV6-2 or TRBV6-3 and TRBJ2-7, with D tentatively TRBD1 or TRBD2 (5 bases each). The CDR3 is made up of 16 amino acids. CDR1 and CDR2 (germline): MNHEY, SVGEGT.

This chain uses TRBV6-2 or TRBV6-3 with TRBJ1-1; the D is unclear. Germline loops: CDR1 MNHEY, CDR2 SVGEGT. V dropped 7 bases and J dropped 4 bases, with 10 bases sitting between them. CDR3 length: 12 amino acids. DNA of the CDR3: TGTGCCAGCATCAATCGGGGCACTGAAGCTTTCTTT. It codes for CASINRGTEAFF.

V usage is TRBV20-1 and J usage is TRBJ2-1; 13 bases match TRBD2. The J call may be incorrect, as the DNA end agrees better with TRBJ2-7. The length of the CDR3 is 17 residues. CDR1 is DFQATT and CDR2 is SNEGSKA in the germline V gene (reference sequence). In DNA form, the CDR3 reads TGCAGTGCCTCGGGACTAGCGGGGCGTACTACATGGGATGAGCAGTACTTC. Translation gives CSASGLAGRTTWDEQYF.

This clonotype has a count of ten or more. The V and J genes are TRBV20-1 and TRBJ2-1, with TRBD1 identical over 11 bases. The CDR3 runs 13 residues. Germline trimming cut 6 bases from V and 6 bases from J; bases unmatched to any gene: 4. Germline V gene lookup returns CDR1 DFQATT and CDR2 SNEGSKA (reference sequence). The CDR3 region is CSAPGQGANEQFF. The DNA of the CDR3 is TGCAGTGCCCCCGGACAGGGGGCCAATGAGCAGTTCTTC.

A few counts support this clonotype. It may be a read error: a sequence one base away is much more abundant. This chain uses TRBV6-5 with TRBJ2-7; no clear D. Germline CDR1 is MNHEY and CDR2 is SVGAGI. The V end lost 2 bases, the J end lost 5 bases, and 16 bases lay between the germline ends. The CDR3 has 15 residues. DNA for the CDR3: TGTGCCAGCAGTTACGCGTCTGGCCCTTTGGACGAGCAGTACTTC. Translating gives CASSYASGPLDEQYF.

The rearrangement uses TRBV6-2 or TRBV6-3 and TRBJ2-3; D is perhaps TRBD2 (6 bases). From germline, CDR1 is MNHEY and CDR2 SVGEGT. The V end was cut by 4 bases, the J end by 7 bases, with 15 bases between. This CDR3 comprises 14 residues. CDR3 sequence: CASSFTSGVHTQYF. The CDR3 DNA follows: TGTGCCAGCAGTTTTACTTCGGGGGTCCATACGCAGTATTTT.

A word on this clonotype: Germline and junction disagree at one end, which may indicate a read error. The V call is TRBV13, the J call TRBJ2-7, with a weak D call TRBD1 (6 bases). Germline loops: CDR1 PRHDT, CDR2 FYEKMQ (reference sequence). The length of the CDR3 is 15 residues. This chain's CDR3 is CASGLRGAGDREQYF. Written as DNA, the CDR3 is TGTGCCAGCGGCTTACGTGGGGCAGGGGATCGGGAGCAGTACTTC. The whole variable domain, filled in from reference TRBV13 and TRBJ2-7, reads AAGVIQSPRHLIKEKRETATLKCYPIPRHDTVYWYQQGPGQDPQFLISFYEKMQSDKGSIPDRFSAQQFSDYHSELNMSSLELGDSALYFCASGLRGAGDREQYFGPGTRLTVT.

The genes are TRBV24-1 and TRBJ2-1; 7 bases map to TRBD2. Germline CDR1 reads KGHDR; CDR2 reads SFDVKD. With 4 bases clipped from V and 2 bases from J, the junction kept 4 bases outside the gene matches. CDR3 length: 15 residues. CDR3 coding DNA: TGTGCCACCAGTGACCAGGGAGGGACCTACAATGAGCAGTTCTTC. Encoded protein: CATSDQGGTYNEQFF.